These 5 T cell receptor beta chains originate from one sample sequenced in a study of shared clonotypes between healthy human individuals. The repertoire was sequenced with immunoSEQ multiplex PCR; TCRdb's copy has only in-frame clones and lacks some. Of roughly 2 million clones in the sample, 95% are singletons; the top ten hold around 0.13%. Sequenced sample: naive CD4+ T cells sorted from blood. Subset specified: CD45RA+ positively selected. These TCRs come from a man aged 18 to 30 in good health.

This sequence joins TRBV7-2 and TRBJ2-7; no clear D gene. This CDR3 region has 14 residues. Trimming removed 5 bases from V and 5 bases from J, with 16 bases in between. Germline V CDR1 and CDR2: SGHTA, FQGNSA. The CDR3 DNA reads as TGTGCCAGCAGCCCCTGGGCCTTGGTTGACGAGCAGTACTTC. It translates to CASSPWALVDEQYF. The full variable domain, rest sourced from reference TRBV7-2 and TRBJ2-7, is GAGVSQSPSNKVTEKGKDVELRCDPISGHTALYWYRQSLGQGLEFLIYFQGNSAPDKSGLPSDRFSAERTGGSVSTLTIQRTQQEDSAVYLCASSPWALVDEQYFGPGTRLTVT.

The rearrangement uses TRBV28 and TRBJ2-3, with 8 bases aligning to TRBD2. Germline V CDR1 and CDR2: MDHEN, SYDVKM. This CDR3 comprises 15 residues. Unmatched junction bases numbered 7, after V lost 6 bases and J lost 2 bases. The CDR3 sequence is CASRPGGGNTDTQYF. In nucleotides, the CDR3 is TGTGCCAGCAGACCCGGGGGGGGAAACACAGATACGCAGTATTTT.

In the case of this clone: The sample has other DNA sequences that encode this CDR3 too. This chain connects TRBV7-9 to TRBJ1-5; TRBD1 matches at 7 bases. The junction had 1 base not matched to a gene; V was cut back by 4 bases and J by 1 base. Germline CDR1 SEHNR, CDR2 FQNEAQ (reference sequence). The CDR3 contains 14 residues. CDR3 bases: TGTGCCAGCAGCTCAGGGGGGAGCAATCAGCCCCAGCATTTT. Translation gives CASSSGGSNQPQHF.

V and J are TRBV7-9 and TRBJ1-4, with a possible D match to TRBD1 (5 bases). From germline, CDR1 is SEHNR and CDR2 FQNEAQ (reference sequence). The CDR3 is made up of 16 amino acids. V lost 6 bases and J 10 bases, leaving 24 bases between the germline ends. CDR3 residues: CASSTWDDSSFGKLFF. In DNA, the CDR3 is TGTGCCAGCAGTACGTGGGACGACAGTTCTTTTGGAAAACTGTTTTTT. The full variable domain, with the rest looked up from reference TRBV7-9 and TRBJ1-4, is DTGVSQNPRHKITKRGQNVTFRCDPISEHNRLYWYRQTLGQGPEFLTYFQNEAQLEKSRLLSDRFSAERPKGSFSTLEIQRTEQGDSAMYLCASSTWDDSSFGKLFFGSGTQLSVL.

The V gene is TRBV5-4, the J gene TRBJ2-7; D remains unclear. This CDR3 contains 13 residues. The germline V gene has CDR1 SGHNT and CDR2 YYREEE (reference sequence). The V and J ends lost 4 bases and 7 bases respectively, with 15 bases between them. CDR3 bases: TGTGCCAGCAGCCCCGGAAGCTTGATGGAGCAGTACTTC. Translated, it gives CASSPGSLMEQYF.